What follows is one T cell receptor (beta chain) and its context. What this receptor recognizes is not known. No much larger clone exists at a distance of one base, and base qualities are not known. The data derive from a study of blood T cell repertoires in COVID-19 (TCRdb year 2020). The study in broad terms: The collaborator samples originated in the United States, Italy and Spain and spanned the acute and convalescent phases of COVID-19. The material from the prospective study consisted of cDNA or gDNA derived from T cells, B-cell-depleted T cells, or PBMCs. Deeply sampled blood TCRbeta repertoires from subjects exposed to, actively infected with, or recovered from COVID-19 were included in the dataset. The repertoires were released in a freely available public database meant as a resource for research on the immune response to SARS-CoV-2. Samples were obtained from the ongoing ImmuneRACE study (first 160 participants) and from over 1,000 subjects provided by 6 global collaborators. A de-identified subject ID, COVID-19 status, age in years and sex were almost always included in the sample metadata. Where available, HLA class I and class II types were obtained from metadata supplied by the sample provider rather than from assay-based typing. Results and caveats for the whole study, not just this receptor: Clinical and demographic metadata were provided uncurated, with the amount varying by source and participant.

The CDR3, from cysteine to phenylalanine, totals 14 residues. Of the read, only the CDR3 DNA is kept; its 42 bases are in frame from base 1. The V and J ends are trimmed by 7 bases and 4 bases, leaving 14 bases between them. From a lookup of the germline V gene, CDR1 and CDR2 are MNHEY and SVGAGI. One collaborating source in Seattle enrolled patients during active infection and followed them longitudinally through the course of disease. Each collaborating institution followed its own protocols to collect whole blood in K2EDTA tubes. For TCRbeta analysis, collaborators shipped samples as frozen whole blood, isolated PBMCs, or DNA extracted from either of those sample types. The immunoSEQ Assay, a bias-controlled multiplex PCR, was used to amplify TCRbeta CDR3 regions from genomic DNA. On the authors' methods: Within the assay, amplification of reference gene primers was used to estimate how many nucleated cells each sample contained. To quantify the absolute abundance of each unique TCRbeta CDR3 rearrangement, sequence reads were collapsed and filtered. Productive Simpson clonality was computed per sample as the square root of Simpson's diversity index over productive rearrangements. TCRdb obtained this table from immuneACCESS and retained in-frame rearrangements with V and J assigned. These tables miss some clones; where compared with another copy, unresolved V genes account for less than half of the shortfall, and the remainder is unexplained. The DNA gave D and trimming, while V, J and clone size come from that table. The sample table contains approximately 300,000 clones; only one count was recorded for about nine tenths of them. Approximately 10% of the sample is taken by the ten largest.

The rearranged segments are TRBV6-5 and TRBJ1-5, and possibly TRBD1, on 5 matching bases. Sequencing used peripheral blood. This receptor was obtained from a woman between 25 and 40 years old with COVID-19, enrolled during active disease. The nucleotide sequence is TGTGCCAGCAAACCGAGACCAGGGAATCAGCCCCAGCATTTT. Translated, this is CASKPRPGNQPQHF.